This TCR beta chain was identified during a study of shared clonotypes between healthy human individuals. Study findings and constraints: Rarefaction revealed incomplete sorted-subset sequencing despite large depth. The study drew on few donors, limiting represented genetic and exposure-history diversity.

As to this clone: The antigen is not known.

The data were produced by immunoSEQ multiplex PCR, yet TCRdb's version contains in-frame clones alone and is incomplete. The table shows about 1,500,000 clones, with roughly 96% occurring only once. Naive CD4+ cells were CD45RA-selected; the remaining cells were memory. This CDR3 has 19 residues. J lost 4 bases, V lost 0 bases, and 14 bases had no gene match. Germline V gene sequence: CDR1 SGDLS, CDR2 YYNGEE. V usage is TRBV9 and J usage is TRBJ2-1, with 9 positions matching TRBD2. Sample: naive CD4+ T cells sorted from blood. Subset specified: CD45RA+ positively selected. The TCR was taken from a man aged 25-45 years in good health. DNA for the CDR3: TGTGCCAGCAGCGTAGTTTCTACTAGCGGGTCTCCCCGATACAATGAGCAGTTCTTC. It translates to CASSVVSTSGSPRYNEQFF.